This note documents a single TCR beta chain sequence. The authors' processing: Amplifying reference gene primers gave estimates of nucleated cell counts. Measured with immunoSEQ multiplex PCR; TCRdb has only the in-frame clones, and not every one. V, J and clone size are those of that table, while D and trimming were read from the DNA. The repertoire holds about 22,000 clones, with approximately 80% as singletons. The CDR3 is 16 amino acids. Germline V gene sequence: CDR1 PRHDT, CDR2 FYEKMQ (reference sequence). Trimming cost V 3 bases and J 0 bases; bases outside gene matches: 6. The data derive from a study of blood T cell repertoires in COVID-19. Study summary: The origin of the acute and convalescent COVID-19 samples was the United States, Italy and Spain. The analysed material was cDNA or gDNA that came from T cells, B-cell-depleted T cells, or PBMCs.

V gene TRBV13 combines with J gene TRBJ2-7; 9 bases fit TRBD1. Sequencing input: peripheral blood. This clonotype was sampled from a man aged 70-80 years with acute or convalescent COVID-19. The CDR3 reads CASSFSTQGASYEQYF. Here the CDR3 DNA reads TGTGCCAGCAGCTTCTCGACACAGGGGGCCTCCTACGAGCAGTACTTC.